This paragraph reports one T cell receptor (beta chain). PCR employed 60 Vbeta and 13 Jbeta primers. Only in-frame clones appear in the TCRdb table, and some are missing; sequencing was by immunoSEQ multiplex PCR. The sample lists 200,000 or so clones, 70% to 80% occurring once. These data originate in a study of cytomegalovirus exposure and HLA in healthy donors. CDR3 length: 14 amino acids. V was clipped by 8 bases and J by 9 bases, with 20 bases between them. Germline V lookup: CDR1 MNHNS, CDR2 SASEGT. The sequenced sample consisted of PBMCs. The V call is TRBV6-1, the J call TRBJ2-1; D possibly corresponds to TRBD2 (7 bases). The TCR was taken from a woman in her 30s in good health and CMV-seronegative. The CDR3 reads CASGGAGVIGEQFF. CDR3 nucleotides: TGTGCCAGCGGGGGGGCAGGGGTGATCGGTGAGCAGTTCTTC.